These T cell receptor beta chains were read from a single sample in a study of beta chain features in type 1 diabetes. Libraries were prepared by immunoSEQ multiplex PCR; TCRdb keeps only in-frame clonotypes and omits some of them. The table shows over 100,000 clones, with about 15% occurring only once. Specimen: central memory CD4+ T cells from blood. The origin of the receptors is a man aged 25-40 years with type 1 diabetes. The conserved cysteine and the conserved F or W are not part of the CDR3 here.

CDR3: ASSPTGTYEQY; V: TRBV6-5; J: TRBJ2-7
CDR3: ASSTRGLGANVLT; V: TRBV6-5; J: TRBJ2-6
CDR3: ASSIGTQVVAQY; V: TRBV7-2; J: TRBJ2-3
CDR3: ASSPGGTHYGYT; V: TRBV7-6; J: TRBJ1-2
CDR3: ASSQTQGLLYEQY; V: TRBV4-1; J: TRBJ2-7
CDR3: ASSLNRETQY; V: TRBV7-2; J: TRBJ2-5
CDR3: ASSNSGTVYNEQF; V: TRBV7-2; J: TRBJ2-1
CDR3: ASSQDREGGGYGYT; V: TRBV4-1; J: TRBJ1-2
CDR3: ASSLSGGAGETQY; V: TRBV7-7; J: TRBJ2-5
CDR3: ASSLEVEMGYGYT; V: TRBV5-1; J: TRBJ1-2
CDR3: ASSLGSYPYEQY; V: TRBV7-3; J: TRBJ2-7
CDR3: ASSVGQREGSPLH; V: TRBV9; J: TRBJ1-6
CDR3: ASSPHGRSFTPNYGYT; V: TRBV9; J: TRBJ1-2
CDR3: ASSVQGRNEQF; V: TRBV9; J: TRBJ2-1
CDR3: ASSLGQASTDTQY; V: TRBV5-1; J: TRBJ2-3
CDR3: ASSQTRDRAFDTQY; V: TRBV14; J: TRBJ2-3
CDR3: ASSQVEGQYYEQY; V: TRBV4-3; J: TRBJ2-7
CDR3: ASKYSNTIY; V: TRBV14; J: TRBJ1-3
CDR3: ASSFEGGYSYEQY; V: TRBV7-2; J: TRBJ2-7
CDR3: ASSFQGDGYT; V: TRBV28; J: TRBJ1-2
CDR3: ASSLGSAGGPMKTQY; V: TRBV4-3; J: TRBJ2-5
CDR3: ASSGGQGAETQY; V: TRBV9; J: TRBJ2-5
CDR3: ASSVVAIGSAGGTEAF; V: TRBV9; J: TRBJ1-1
CDR3: ASSLEMGRKNTEAF; V: TRBV11-2; J: TRBJ1-1
CDR3: AHRSTNEKLF; V: TRBV30; J: TRBJ1-4
CDR3: ASSLGTVLSTDTQY; V: TRBV7-8; J: TRBJ2-3
CDR3: SVEDGGAGYT; V: TRBV29-1; J: TRBJ1-2
CDR3: ASSLGQRETQY; V: TRBV7-8; J: TRBJ2-5
CDR3: ASSLQMGQETQY; V: TRBV5-4; J: TRBJ2-5
CDR3: ASSYSSQGTYEQY; V: TRBV6-5; J: TRBJ2-7
CDR3: ASKPRTGRREKLF; V: TRBV6-5; J: TRBJ1-4
CDR3: ASSLGLAGSRGETQY; V: TRBV5-1; J: TRBJ2-5
CDR3: ASSEGLGTSDHSGNTIY; V: TRBV6-1; J: TRBJ1-3
CDR3: ASSQGQGGYNEQF; V: TRBV4-1; J: TRBJ2-1
CDR3: ASSFGGGIQY; V: TRBV7-2; J: TRBJ2-4
CDR3: ASKDSNNEQF; V: TRBV28; J: TRBJ2-1
CDR3: ASSPGSDTEAF; V: TRBV18; J: TRBJ1-1
CDR3: ASRPGTGLYEQY; V: TRBV19; J: TRBJ2-7
CDR3: ASSGQGSEQY; V: TRBV2; J: TRBJ2-7
CDR3: ASSDTPPRDQY; V: TRBV25-1; J: TRBJ2-5
CDR3: ASPRPPSGANVLT; V: TRBV30; J: TRBJ2-6
CDR3: ASSSGPSQNHYEQY; V: TRBV7-6; J: TRBJ2-7
CDR3: ASSVGQQETQY; V: TRBV9; J: TRBJ2-5
CDR3: ASGSEGRGYEQY; V: TRBV2; J: TRBJ2-7
CDR3: AWIGATAQETQY; V: TRBV30; J: TRBJ2-5
CDR3: ASSPRRDEQF; V: TRBV18; J: TRBJ2-1
CDR3: ASTLDRANTEAF; V: TRBV5-1; J: TRBJ1-1
CDR3: AWRTSGATDTQY; V: TRBV30; J: TRBJ2-3
CDR3: ASTGGRGTDTQY; V: TRBV30; J: TRBJ2-3
CDR3: ASSSGTNSYEQY; V: TRBV7-8; J: TRBJ2-7
CDR3: ASSQGLQNYGYT; V: TRBV4-2; J: TRBJ1-2
CDR3: SAVRGSYGYT; V: TRBV29-1; J: TRBJ1-2
CDR3: ASSYRGHEQF; V: TRBV11-2; J: TRBJ2-1
CDR3: ASSLAGENYGYT; V: TRBV13; J: TRBJ1-2
CDR3: ASSHGGVQETQY; V: TRBV14; J: TRBJ2-5
CDR3: ASSPLAGGSSSTDTQY; V: TRBV11-2; J: TRBJ2-3
CDR3: ASSPRGGAAGADTQY; V: TRBV7-2; J: TRBJ2-3